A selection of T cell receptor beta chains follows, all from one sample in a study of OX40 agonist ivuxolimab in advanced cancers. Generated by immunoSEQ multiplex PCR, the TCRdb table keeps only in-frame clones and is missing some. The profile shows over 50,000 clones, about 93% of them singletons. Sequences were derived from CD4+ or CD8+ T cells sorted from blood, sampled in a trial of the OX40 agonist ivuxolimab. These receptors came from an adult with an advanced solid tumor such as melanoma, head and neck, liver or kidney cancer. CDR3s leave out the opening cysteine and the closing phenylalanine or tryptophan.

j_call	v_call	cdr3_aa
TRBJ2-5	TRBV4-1	ASSQAAGRKTQY
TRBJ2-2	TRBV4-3	ASSQTGAVTGELF
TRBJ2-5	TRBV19	ASEGETQY
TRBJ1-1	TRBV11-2	ASSGLDLEAF
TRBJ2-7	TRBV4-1	ASSLTAVGGPYEQY
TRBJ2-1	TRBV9	ASSPTGTNYNEQF
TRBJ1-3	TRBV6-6	ASSFTGSGNTIY
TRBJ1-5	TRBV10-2	ASSETGFNQPQH
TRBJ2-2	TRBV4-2	ASSQEGPPRLAGETGELF
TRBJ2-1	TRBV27	ASSLGASGREQF
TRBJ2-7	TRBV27	ASSFSSGYEQY
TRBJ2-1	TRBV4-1	ASSQDLTSGRDNEQF
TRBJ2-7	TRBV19	ASSYGTSGNYEQY
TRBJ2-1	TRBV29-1	SVESGTQEQF
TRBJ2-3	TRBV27	ASSSPGRPSTDTQY
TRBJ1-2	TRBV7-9	ASSQDRDGYT
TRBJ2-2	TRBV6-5	ASTTMEVSGELF
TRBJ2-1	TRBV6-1	ASSVRGGGGISGSYNEQF
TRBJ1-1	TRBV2	ASGWESTEAF
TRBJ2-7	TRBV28	ASSPRQVGYEQY
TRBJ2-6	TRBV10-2	ASTGDSGANVLT
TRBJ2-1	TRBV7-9	ASSPRQYNEQF
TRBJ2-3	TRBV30	AWSSKGGVADTQY
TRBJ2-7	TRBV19	ASSPGRHYEQY
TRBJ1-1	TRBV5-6	ASSSDRLNPEAF
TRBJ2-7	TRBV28	ASSFRQVGEQY